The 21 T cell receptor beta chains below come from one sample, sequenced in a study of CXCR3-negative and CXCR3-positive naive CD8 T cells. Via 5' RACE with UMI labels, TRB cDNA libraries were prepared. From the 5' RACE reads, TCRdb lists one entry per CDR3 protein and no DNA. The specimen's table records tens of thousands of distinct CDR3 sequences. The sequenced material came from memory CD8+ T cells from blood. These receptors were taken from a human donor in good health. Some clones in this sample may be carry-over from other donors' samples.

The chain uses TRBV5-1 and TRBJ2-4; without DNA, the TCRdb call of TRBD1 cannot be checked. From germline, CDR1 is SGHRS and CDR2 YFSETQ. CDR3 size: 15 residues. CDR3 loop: CASSSRVDAESIQYF.

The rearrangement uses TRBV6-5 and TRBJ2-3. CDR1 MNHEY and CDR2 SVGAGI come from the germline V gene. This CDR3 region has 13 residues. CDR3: CASSYSESDTQYF.

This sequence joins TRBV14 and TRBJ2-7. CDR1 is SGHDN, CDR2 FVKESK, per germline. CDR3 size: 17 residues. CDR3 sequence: CASSQDPFVGRSYEQYF.

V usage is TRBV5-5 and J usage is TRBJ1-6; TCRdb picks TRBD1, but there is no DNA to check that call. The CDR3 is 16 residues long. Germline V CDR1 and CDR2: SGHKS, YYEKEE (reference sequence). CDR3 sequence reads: CASSLGGGRYNSPLHF.

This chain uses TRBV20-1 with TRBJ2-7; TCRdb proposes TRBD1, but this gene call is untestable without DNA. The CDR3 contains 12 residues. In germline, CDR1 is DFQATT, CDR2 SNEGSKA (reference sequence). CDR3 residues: CSVRGGGYEQYF.

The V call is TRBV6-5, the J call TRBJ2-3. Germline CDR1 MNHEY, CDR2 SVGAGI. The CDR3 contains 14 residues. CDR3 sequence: CASSYSTGSDTQYF.

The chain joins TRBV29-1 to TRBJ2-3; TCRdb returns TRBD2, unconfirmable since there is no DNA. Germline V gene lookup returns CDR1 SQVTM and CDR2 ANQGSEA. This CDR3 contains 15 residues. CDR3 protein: CSVDGTSGITDTQYF.

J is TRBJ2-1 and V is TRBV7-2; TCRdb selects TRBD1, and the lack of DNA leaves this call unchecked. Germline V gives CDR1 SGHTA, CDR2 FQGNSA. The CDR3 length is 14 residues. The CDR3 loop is CASSSGPGGNEQFF.

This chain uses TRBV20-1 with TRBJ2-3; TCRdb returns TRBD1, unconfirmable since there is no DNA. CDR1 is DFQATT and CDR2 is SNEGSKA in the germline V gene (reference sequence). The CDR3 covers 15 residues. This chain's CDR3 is CSAREEGGLRNTQYF.

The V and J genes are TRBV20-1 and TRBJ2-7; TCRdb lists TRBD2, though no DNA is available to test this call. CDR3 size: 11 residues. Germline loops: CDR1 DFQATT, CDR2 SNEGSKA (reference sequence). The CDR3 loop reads CSASLGGEQYF.

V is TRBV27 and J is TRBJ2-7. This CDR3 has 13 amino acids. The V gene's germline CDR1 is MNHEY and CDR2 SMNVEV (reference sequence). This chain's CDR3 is CASSFGVSYEQYF.

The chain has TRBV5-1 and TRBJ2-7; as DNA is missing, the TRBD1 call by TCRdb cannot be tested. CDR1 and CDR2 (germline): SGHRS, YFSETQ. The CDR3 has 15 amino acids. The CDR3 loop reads CASRETGTAFYEQYF.

This CDR3 is CATSQGAVYNEQFF. V gene TRBV15 combines with J gene TRBJ2-1; TCRdb's D call of TRBD1 is untestable without DNA. CDR1 LNHNV and CDR2 YYDKDF come from the germline V gene (reference sequence). The CDR3 has 14 amino acids.

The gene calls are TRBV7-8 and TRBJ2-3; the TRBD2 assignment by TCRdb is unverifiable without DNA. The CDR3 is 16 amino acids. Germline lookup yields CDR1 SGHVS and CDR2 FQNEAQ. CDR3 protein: CASSSLAGVGGDTQYF.

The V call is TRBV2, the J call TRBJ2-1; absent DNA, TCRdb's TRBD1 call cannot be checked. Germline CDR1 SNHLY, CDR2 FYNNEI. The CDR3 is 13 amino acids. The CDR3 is CASSGTGYNEQFF. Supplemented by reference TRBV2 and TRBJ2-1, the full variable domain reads EPEVTQTPSHQVTQMGQEVILRCVPISNHLYFYWYRQILGQKVEFLVSFYNNEISEKSEIFDDQFSVERPDGSNFTLKIRSTKLEDSAMYFCASSGTGYNEQFFGPGTRLTVL.

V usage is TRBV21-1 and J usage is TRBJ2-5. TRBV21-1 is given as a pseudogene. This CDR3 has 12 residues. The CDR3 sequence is CASSKCEETQYF.

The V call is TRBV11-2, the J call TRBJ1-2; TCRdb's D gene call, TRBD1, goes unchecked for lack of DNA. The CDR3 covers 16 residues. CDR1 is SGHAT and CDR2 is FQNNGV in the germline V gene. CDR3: CASSLDPGTGLYGYTF.

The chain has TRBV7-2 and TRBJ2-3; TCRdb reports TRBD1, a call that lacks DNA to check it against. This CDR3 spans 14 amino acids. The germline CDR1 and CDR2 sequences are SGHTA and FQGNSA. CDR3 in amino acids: CASKGAGGTDTQYF.

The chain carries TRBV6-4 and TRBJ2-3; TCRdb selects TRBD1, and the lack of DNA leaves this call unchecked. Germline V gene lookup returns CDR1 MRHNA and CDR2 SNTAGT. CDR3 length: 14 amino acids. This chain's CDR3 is CASSETGVTDTQYF.

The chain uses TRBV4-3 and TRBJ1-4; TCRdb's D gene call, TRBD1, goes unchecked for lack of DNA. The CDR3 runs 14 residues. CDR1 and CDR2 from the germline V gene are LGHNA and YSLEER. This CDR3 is CASSRLTGSEKLFF.

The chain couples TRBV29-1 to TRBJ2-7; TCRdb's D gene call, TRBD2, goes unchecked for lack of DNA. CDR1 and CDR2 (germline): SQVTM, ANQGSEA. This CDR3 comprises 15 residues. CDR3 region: CSVEDLREENYEQYF.